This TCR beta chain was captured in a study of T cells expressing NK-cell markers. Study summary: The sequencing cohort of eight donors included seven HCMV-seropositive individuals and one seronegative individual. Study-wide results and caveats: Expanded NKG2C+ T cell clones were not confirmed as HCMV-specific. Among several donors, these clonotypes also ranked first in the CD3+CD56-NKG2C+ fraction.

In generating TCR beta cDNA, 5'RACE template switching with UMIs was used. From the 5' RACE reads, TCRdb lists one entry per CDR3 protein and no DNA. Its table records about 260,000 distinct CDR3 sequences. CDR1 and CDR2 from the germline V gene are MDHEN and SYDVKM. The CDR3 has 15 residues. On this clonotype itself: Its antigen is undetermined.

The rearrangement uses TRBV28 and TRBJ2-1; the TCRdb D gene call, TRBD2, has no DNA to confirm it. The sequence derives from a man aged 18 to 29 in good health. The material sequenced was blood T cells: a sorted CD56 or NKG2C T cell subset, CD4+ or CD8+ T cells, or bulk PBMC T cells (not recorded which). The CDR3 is CASSSLGLAGILQFF.